This T cell receptor beta chain was identified during a study of T cell responses to AZD1222 COVID-19 vaccine. Study context: The analysis combined second doses at about 4 or about 12 weeks.

This table comes from immunoSEQ multiplex PCR, and its TCRdb copy is limited to in-frame clones, with some not included. The table has fewer than 90,000 clones, roughly 88% seen once; the top ten hold roughly 11%. This CDR3 spans 12 amino acids. Germline V gene data show CDR1 as SGHTS and CDR2 as YDEGEE. V shed 9 bases and J 8 bases; nucleotides not matched to a gene: 10. This clone is medium-sized (0.01 to 0.1%) within its sample. Its antigen is undetermined. Overall study results and limits: Baseline serology detected seropositivity in only a handful of AZD1222 recipients.

Material: peripheral blood, obtained on day 0 of AZD1222 vaccination. The chain carries TRBV5-8 and TRBJ1-1; TRBD1 matches at 7 bases. The TCR sequence derives from an adult in good health. CDR3 sequence reads: CATRGEEAEAFF. In DNA, the CDR3 is TGTGCCACCAGGGGGGAGGAGGCAGAAGCTTTCTTT.